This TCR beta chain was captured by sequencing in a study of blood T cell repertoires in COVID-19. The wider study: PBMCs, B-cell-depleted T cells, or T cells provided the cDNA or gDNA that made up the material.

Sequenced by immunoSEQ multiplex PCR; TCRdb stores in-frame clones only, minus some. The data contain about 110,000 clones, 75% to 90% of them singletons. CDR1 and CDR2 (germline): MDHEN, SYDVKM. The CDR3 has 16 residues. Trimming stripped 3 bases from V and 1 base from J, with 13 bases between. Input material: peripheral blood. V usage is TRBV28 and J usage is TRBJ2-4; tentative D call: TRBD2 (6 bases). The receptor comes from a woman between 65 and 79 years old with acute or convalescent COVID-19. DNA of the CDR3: TGTGCCAGCAGTTTTCGCGGGGCGCAGGCCAAAAACATTCAGTACTTC. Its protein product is CASSFRGAQAKNIQYF.